These 30 T cell receptor beta chains came from one sample sequenced in a study of Ad26.COV2.S vaccination and SARS-CoV-2 variants. The treatment here: approximately 18 received Ad26.COV2.S at low or high dose, single or two shots; roughly five received placebo; per-sample allocation not given. The samples date from day 63 after the first vaccine or placebo injection. Profiling relied on immunoSEQ multiplex PCR, and the TCRdb table lists in-frame clones only, not all of them. Of some 520,000 clones in the sample, 87% are singletons; the top ten hold 9.5% to 15%. The sample was peripheral blood, taken in a trial of Ad26.COV2.S vaccine versus placebo. These receptors all come from a person between 18 and 59 years old who received the Ad26.COV2.S COVID-19 vaccine or a placebo.

The chain combines TRBV28 with TRBJ2-5; a possible D gene is TRBD2 (6 bases). Trimming shortened V by 8 bases and J by 3 bases, and 13 bases separated the two germline ends. CDR1 and CDR2 (germline): MDHEN, SYDVKM. The CDR3 loop spans 13 amino acids. The CDR3 sequence is CASRGWEEETQYF. CDR3 bases: TGTGCCAGCCGGGGGTGGGAAGAAGAGACCCAGTACTTC.

The rearrangement joins TRBV9 to TRBJ2-1, with D perhaps TRBD1 (5 bases). Trimming pared 2 bases from V and 6 bases from J, leaving 9 bases between. Germline lookup yields CDR1 SGDLS and CDR2 YYNGEE. This CDR3 is built from 13 residues. CDR3 residues: CASSVNQGNEQFF. CDR3 nucleotides: TGTGCCAGCAGCGTCAACCAGGGCAATGAGCAGTTCTTC. The variable domain in full, completed from reference TRBV9 and TRBJ2-1, reads DSGVTQTPKHLITATGQRVTLRCSPRSGDLSVYWYQQSLDQGLQFLIQYYNGEERAKGNILERFSAQQFPDLHSELNLSSLELGDSALYFCASSVNQGNEQFFGPGTRLTVL.

This clone was detected once. The chain is built from TRBV29-1 and TRBJ2-1; D might be TRBD1 (7 bases). CDR3 length: 13 amino acids. Per the germline V gene, CDR1 is SQVTM and CDR2 is ANQGSEA. V lost 3 bases, J lost 4 bases, and 10 bases lay in between. CDR3 sequence reads: CSVESGGYNEQFF. For the CDR3, the DNA is TGCAGCGTTGAGTCAGGGGGGTACAATGAGCAGTTCTTC.

This rearrangement joins TRBV28 to TRBJ1-5, with no clear D. Deletions cut 8 bases from V and 3 bases from J, with 11 bases between. CDR1 and CDR2 from the germline V gene are MDHEN and SYDVKM. This CDR3 has 13 amino acids. In DNA, the CDR3 is TGTGCCAGCGGATGGACCGACAATCAGCCCCAGCATTTT. This gives the protein CASGWTDNQPQHF.

The genes are TRBV2 and TRBJ2-7; the D gene is possibly TRBD2 (5 bases). Germline CDR1 reads SNHLY; CDR2 reads FYNNEI. Trimming removed 0 bases at V and 2 bases at J, with 14 bases between. The CDR3 is 16 residues long. The CDR3 region has the DNA TGTGCCAGCAGTGAAGCGCGAGGGCTATCCCCCTACGAGCAGTACTTC. It specifies CASSEARGLSPYEQYF.

V is TRBV6-6 and J is TRBJ1-1; D is possibly TRBD1 (5 bases). Looked up from germline, CDR1 is MNHNY and CDR2 is SVGAGI (reference sequence). V was shortened by 7 bases and J by 1 base, with 16 bases between the two germline ends. The CDR3 has 15 residues. Here the CDR3 reads CASTRAGQRNTEAFF. The CDR3 nucleotides are TGTGCCAGCACCAGAGCCGGACAAAGGAACACTGAAGCTTTCTTT.

The chain couples TRBV5-1 to TRBJ1-1; D is uncertain. CDR1 is SGHRS, CDR2 YFSETQ, per germline. This CDR3 is 13 amino acids long. V dropped 0 bases and J dropped 0 bases, with 3 bases sitting between them. For the CDR3, the DNA is TGCGCCAGCAGCTTGGATTTGAACACTGAAGCTTTCTTT. Protein sequence: CASSLDLNTEAFF.

V usage is TRBV7-8 and J usage is TRBJ2-1; D possibly uses TRBD1 or TRBD2 (6 bases each). The CDR3 is 19 residues long. Trimming took 4 bases from V and 7 from J, leaving 29 bases between them. CDR1 and CDR2 from the germline V gene are SGHVS and FQNEAQ. CDR3 protein: CASSSTILGGLRVGNEQFF. CDR3 DNA sequence: TGTGCCAGCAGCTCTACGATCTTAGGGGGACTGCGAGTGGGGAATGAGCAGTTCTTC. The whole variable domain, remainder taken from reference TRBV7-8 and TRBJ2-1, is GAGVSQSPRYKVAKRGQDVALRCDPISGHVSLFWYQQALGQGPEFLTYFQNEAQLDKSGLPSDRFFAERPEGSVSTLKIQRTQQEDSAVYLCASSSTILGGLRVGNEQFFGPGTRLTVL.

This chain uses TRBV11-2 with TRBJ2-7, with 10 bases that match TRBD2. In germline, CDR1 is SGHAT, CDR2 FQNNGV. The CDR3 length is 18 residues. Trimming removed 1 base from V and 7 bases from J; junction bases left unmatched: 16. CDR3 DNA sequence: TGTGCCAGCAGCTTAGGGTCTAGCGGGAGAGGCGGGGGTCGTGAGCAGTACTTC. It encodes CASSLGSSGRGGGREQYF.

This chain connects TRBV4-2 to TRBJ1-1, with D perhaps TRBD1 (6 bases). CDR1 LGHNA and CDR2 YNFKEQ come from the germline V gene. The CDR3 sequence is 15 residues long. V gave up 0 bases and J gave up 3 bases, with 11 bases separating them. The CDR3 DNA reads as TGTGCCAGCAGCCAAGATGTCCGGGGGCACACTGAAGCTTTCTTT. This gives the protein CASSQDVRGHTEAFF.

The V and J genes are TRBV11-2 and TRBJ2-1; TRBD2 matches at 11 bases. V gave up 1 base and J gave up 5 bases; unmatched junction bases: 4. This CDR3 has 16 residues. Germline V gene data show CDR1 as SGHAT and CDR2 as FQNNGV. The CDR3 region is CASSLAGTSGNNEQFF. The CDR3 DNA is TGTGCCAGCAGCTTAGCCGGGACTAGCGGAAACAATGAGCAGTTCTTC.

This clone was found a few times. The V and J genes are TRBV28 and TRBJ1-2; D call uncertain. The CDR3 is made up of 15 amino acids. In germline, CDR1 is MDHEN, CDR2 SYDVKM. With 2 bases removed from V and 7 bases from J, the gap between germline ends came to 17 bases. For the CDR3, the DNA is TGTGCCAGCAGTTTAGAAAGGGCAGGCTTCCCTGGCTACACCTTC. Translating gives CASSLERAGFPGYTF.

With regard to this clone: This sample includes further DNA sequences coding for the same CDR3. The J gene is TRBJ1-1, the V gene TRBV9; D is uncertain. Trimming took off 0 bases at V and 1 base at J, with 7 bases between the two ends. The germline V gene has CDR1 SGDLS and CDR2 YYNGEE. The CDR3 is made up of 14 amino acids. The CDR3 DNA sequence: TGTGCCAGCAGCGTAGTGGCAGAGAACACTGAAGCTTTCTTT. Translation gives CASSVVAENTEAFF.

The CDR3 nucleotides read TGTGCCAGCAGCCAAGCACTAGGTTGGGGAGATGAGCAGTTCTTC. Translated, it gives CASSQALGWGDEQFF. The chain couples TRBV3-1 (or the pseudogene TRBV3-2) to TRBJ2-1; D perhaps matches TRBD2 (5 bases). Germline V gene data show CDR1 as LGHDT and CDR2 as YNNKEL (reference sequence). The CDR3 loop spans 15 amino acids. V shed 1 base and J shed 8 bases, with 15 bases lying between them.

Points on this clone: The same CDR3 also results from other DNA sequences found in this sample. V and J are TRBV7-9 and TRBJ2-7, with unresolved D. CDR1 and CDR2 (germline): SEHNR, FQNEAQ (reference sequence). The CDR3 has 11 amino acids. Trimming stripped 2 bases from V and 3 bases from J, with 2 bases between. The CDR3 is CASSLNYEQYF. The CDR3 DNA follows: TGTGCCAGCAGCTTAAACTACGAGCAGTACTTC.

This sequence joins TRBV28 and TRBJ2-2, with D possibly matching TRBD1 (6 bases). The CDR3 contains 15 residues. Trimming removed 5 bases at V and 1 base at J, with 11 bases between. Germline values: CDR1 MDHEN, CDR2 SYDVKM. In DNA, the CDR3 is TGTGCCAGCAGTCCACAACAGGGGAACACCGGGGAGCTGTTTTTT. Residues: CASSPQQGNTGELFF. The full variable domain, rest sourced from reference TRBV28 and TRBJ2-2, is DVKVTQSSRYLVKRTGEKVFLECVQDMDHENMFWYRQDPGLGLRLIYFSYDVKMKEKGDIPEGYSVSREKKERFSLILESASTNQTSMYLCASSPQQGNTGELFFGEGSRLTVL.

This chain uses TRBV28 with TRBJ1-1; unclear D gene. The CDR3 is made up of 13 amino acids. Trimming stripped 3 bases from V and 12 bases from J, with 17 bases between. Germline V lookup: CDR1 MDHEN, CDR2 SYDVKM. The CDR3 protein is CASSFLSVPVTFF. The CDR3 DNA reads as TGTGCCAGCAGTTTTTTATCGGTCCCCGTGACTTTCTTT.

This rearrangement joins TRBV6-6 to TRBJ2-5; a weak D match, TRBD2 (5 bases). CDR1 is MNHNY, CDR2 SVGAGI, per germline (reference sequence). CDR3 length: 13 residues. V shed 5 bases and J shed 5 bases, with 12 bases lying between them. The CDR3 nucleotides read TGTGCCAGCAGTACCGGGATCCGTGAGACCCAGTACTTC. Translated, it gives CASSTGIRETQYF.

The CDR3 DNA reads as TGTGCCAGCAGCCCTCCGGGTGTTAGCGGGATTAGGGGTACGCAGTATTTT. Translation: CASSPPGVSGIRGTQYF. The rearrangement links TRBV5-4 to TRBJ2-3, with 8 bases aligning to TRBD2. CDR1 is SGHNT, CDR2 YYREEE, per germline (reference sequence). The J segment lost 8 bases and the V segment lost 4 bases, leaving 18 bases of the junction unmatched. The CDR3 consists of 17 residues.

This rearrangement joins TRBV30 to TRBJ1-2; a possible D gene is TRBD1 (6 bases). CDR1 and CDR2 from the germline V gene are GTSNPN and SVGIG (reference sequence). This CDR3 contains 14 residues. The germline V and J ends were trimmed by 2 bases and 5 bases, with 15 bases remaining between them. The CDR3 region is CAWSTRRQGYGYTF. The CDR3 coding sequence is TGTGCCTGGAGTACCCGAAGGCAGGGGTATGGCTACACCTTC.

The gene calls are TRBV12-3 or TRBV12-4 and TRBJ2-1; 7 bases agree with TRBD2. CDR3 length equals 12 residues. CDR3 coding DNA: TGTGTCATACTAGCGACCTACAATGAGCAGTTCTTC. Translating it yields CVILATYNEQFF.

This clone appeared a few times. The J gene is TRBJ2-2, the V gene TRBV7-2; D remains unclear. The CDR3 covers 13 residues. The germline V gene encodes CDR1 SGHTA and CDR2 FQGNSA. V lost 8 bases and J 0 bases, leaving 7 bases between the germline ends. This CDR3 is CASSAPNTGELFF. The CDR3 DNA is TGTGCCAGCTCGGCCCCGAACACCGGGGAGCTGTTTTTT. Full variable domain (rest looked up from reference TRBV7-2 and TRBJ2-2): GAGVSQSPSNKVTEKGKDVELRCDPISGHTALYWYRQSLGQGLEFLIYFQGNSAPDKSGLPSDRFSAERTGGSVSTLTIQRTQQEDSAVYLCASSAPNTGELFFGEGSRLTVL.

Here the CDR3 reads CASSQETVGGGYTF. DNA of the CDR3: TGCGCCAGCAGCCAAGAGACAGTCGGAGGAGGCTACACCTTC. This chain joins TRBV4-1 and TRBJ1-2; possibly TRBD1 for D (5 bases). With 0 bases removed from V and 8 bases from J, the gap between germline ends came to 13 bases. The CDR3 spans 14 residues. From germline, CDR1 is MGHRA and CDR2 YSYEKL.

CDR3 coding DNA: TGTGCCAGCAGCTTAAACGGACAGGGAGACACTGAAGCTTTCTTT. It specifies CASSLNGQGDTEAFF. The chain couples TRBV7-3 to TRBJ1-1; TRBD1 matches at 8 bases. The junction had 4 bases not matched to a gene; V was cut back by 1 base and J by 3 bases. The CDR3 sequence is 15 residues long. Germline CDR1 is SGHTA and CDR2 is FQGTGA.

The CDR3 spells CASSLSPGTSGRSYEQYF. The CDR3 DNA reads as TGTGCCAGCAGCTTAAGTCCTGGGACTAGCGGCCGTTCCTACGAGCAGTACTTC. The chain carries TRBV7-2 and TRBJ2-7, with TRBD2 identical over 11 bases. Germline trimming cut 2 bases from V and 1 base from J; bases unmatched to any gene: 10. The CDR3 spans 18 residues. Germline V gene lookup returns CDR1 SGHTA and CDR2 FQGNSA.

The chain is built from TRBV28 and TRBJ1-6; D not resolved. The CDR3 length is 17 residues. V was trimmed by 5 bases and J by 8 bases, leaving 22 bases between them. Germline V gene lookup returns CDR1 MDHEN and CDR2 SYDVKM. This chain's CDR3 is CASSSPPHGVWYSPLHF. In DNA, the CDR3 is TGTGCCAGCAGTAGCCCCCCCCACGGGGTATGGTATTCACCCCTCCACTTT.

The chain links TRBV19 to TRBJ2-2; weak D call: TRBD1 (6 bases). The CDR3 is made up of 14 amino acids. Germline CDR1 is LNHDA and CDR2 is SQIVND (reference sequence). V gave up 7 bases and J gave up 4 bases, with 13 bases separating them. Here the CDR3 reads CASIGRGFTGELFF. The CDR3 coding sequence is TGTGCCAGTATAGGTAGGGGGTTCACCGGGGAGCTGTTTTTT.

The rearrangement joins TRBV5-1 to TRBJ2-3, with 8 bases identical to TRBD2. J gave up 2 bases and V 4 bases, and 12 bases lay outside the gene matches. The germline gives CDR1 SGHRS, CDR2 YFSETQ. CDR3 length: 17 amino acids. This CDR3 reads CASSGSGMGPLTDTQYF. CDR3 coding DNA: TGCGCCAGCAGCGGTAGCGGGATGGGACCCCTCACAGATACGCAGTATTTT.

This clone has just one count. V usage is TRBV7-8 and J usage is TRBJ1-4, with no clear D. The germline gives CDR1 SGHVS, CDR2 FQNEAQ. This CDR3 is 14 amino acids long. V lost 1 base and J lost 8, with 11 bases in between. The CDR3: CASSLGVKGEKLFF. The CDR3 DNA is TGTGCCAGCAGCTTAGGAGTAAAGGGAGAAAAACTGTTTTTT.

In this sample, this clone turned up a few times. The genes are TRBV5-1 and TRBJ2-7; D perhaps matches TRBD1 (5 bases). Germline CDR1 reads SGHRS; CDR2 reads YFSETQ. Trimming cost V 4 bases and J 6 bases, with 26 bases left between them. The CDR3 loop spans 17 amino acids. The CDR3 sequence is CASSPLGIGALAPEQYF. CDR3 nucleotides: TGCGCCAGCAGCCCCCTGGGTATAGGGGCCCTTGCTCCCGAGCAGTACTTC. The variable domain in full, completed from reference TRBV5-1 and TRBJ2-7, reads KAGVTQTPRYLIKTRGQQVTLSCSPISGHRSVSWYQQTPGQGLQFLFEYFSETQRNKGNFPGRFSGRQFSNSRSEMNVSTLELGDSALYLCASSPLGIGALAPEQYFGPGTRLTVT.